These 22 T cell receptor beta chains were all obtained from the same sample, sequenced in a study of blood T cell repertoires in COVID-19 (dated by TCRdb to about 2020). Library method: the immunoSEQ multiplex PCR assay. TCRdb's version of the immuneACCESS table is confined to in-frame rearrangements and falls short of the full clone set. An unresolved V gene accounts for under half of the shortfall where checked; the remainder is of unknown origin. This sample is represented by 200,000 to 250,000 clones; 70% to 85% of them were singletons. Together, the top ten hold about 1.3% of the sample. The sequencing input was PBMCs or T cells enriched from blood (not recorded which). These receptor sequences come from a woman aged 40 to 50 with acute COVID-19.

On this clone itself: Within the sample, other DNA sequences also encode this same CDR3. The chain combines TRBV11-2 with TRBJ1-4; D may be TRBD1 (6 bases). Trimming shortened V by 5 bases and J by 8 bases, and 18 bases separated the two germline ends. Germline V gene data show CDR1 as SGHAT and CDR2 as FQNNGV. The CDR3 length is 15 residues. DNA of the CDR3: TGTGCCAGCAGCCTCTCGACAGGTGGGGGAGAAAAACTGTTTTTT. It translates to CASSLSTGGGEKLFF.

This chain links TRBV7-6 with TRBJ1-1; D gene unclear. There are 14 residues in the CDR3. Deletions cut 5 bases from V and 0 bases from J, with 10 bases between. Germline CDR1 and CDR2: SGHVS and FNYEAQ. The DNA of the CDR3 is TGTGCCAGCAGCCCTGCTGCGATGAACACTGAAGCTTTCTTT. Its protein product is CASSPAAMNTEAFF.

The chain uses TRBV15 and TRBJ2-1; D gene unclear. This CDR3 is built from 12 residues. The germline V and J ends were trimmed by 0 bases and 10 bases, with 7 bases remaining between them. The germline V gene encodes CDR1 LNHNV and CDR2 YYDKDF (reference sequence). The CDR3 is CATSRESREQFF. The CDR3 coding sequence is TGTGCCACCAGCAGAGAGTCCCGGGAGCAGTTCTTC.

J is TRBJ1-5 and V is TRBV7-9; D ambiguous. V lost 1 base and J 2 bases, leaving 9 bases between the germline ends. The CDR3 contains 15 residues. Germline-derived CDR1 and CDR2 are SEHNR and FQNEAQ (reference sequence). The CDR3 loop reads CASSLGSGGNQPQHF. CDR3 bases: TGTGCCAGCAGCTTAGGATCCGGAGGCAATCAGCCCCAGCATTTT.

This chain connects TRBV18 to TRBJ2-1; 8 bases agree with TRBD2. Trimming at V came to 2 bases and at J to 10 bases, leaving 7 bases not matched to a gene. Per germline, CDR1 KGHSH and CDR2 LQKENI. CDR3 length equals 14 residues. CDR3 loop: CASSPITREEEQFF. The DNA of the CDR3 is TGTGCCAGCTCACCAATTACGCGGGAGGAAGAGCAGTTCTTC.

V and J are TRBV11-2 and TRBJ2-7, with 7 bases lining up with TRBD1. V was clipped by 1 base and J by 2 bases; unmatched bases: 11. CDR3 length equals 17 residues. Germline CDR1 SGHAT, CDR2 FQNNGV. The CDR3 is CASSLVGWGQRAYEQYF. CDR3 bases: TGTGCCAGCAGCTTAGTAGGGTGGGGACAGAGAGCCTACGAGCAGTACTTC. Using reference TRBV11-2 and TRBJ2-7 for the parts outside the CDR3, the full variable domain is EAGVAQSPRYKIIEKRQSVAFWCNPISGHATLYWYQQILGQGPKLLIQFQNNGVVDDSQLPKDRFSAERLKGVDSTLKIQPAKLEDSAVYLCASSLVGWGQRAYEQYFGPGTRLTVT.

This chain uses TRBV30 with TRBJ1-5; TRBD1 agrees at 7 bases. V trimming: 3 bases; J trimming: 7 bases; junction bases outside the gene matches: 6. Germline V gene data show CDR1 as GTSNPN and CDR2 as SVGIG (reference sequence). There are 13 residues in the CDR3. The CDR3 sequence is CAWRGQVGQPQHF. The CDR3, as DNA: TGTGCCTGGAGAGGACAGGTCGGACAGCCCCAGCATTTT.

The chain employs TRBV19 and TRBJ1-2; 7 bases are shared with TRBD1. The V and J ends lost 4 bases and 2 bases, in that order; junction bases with no gene match: 4. CDR1 LNHDA and CDR2 SQIVND come from the germline V gene (reference sequence). The CDR3 is made up of 14 amino acids. CDR3 sequence: CASSSETGNYGYTF. Here the CDR3 DNA reads TGTGCCAGTAGTAGCGAGACAGGGAACTATGGCTACACCTTC.

This chain uses TRBV18 with TRBJ1-2; weak D call: TRBD1 (6 bases). V lost 5 bases and J lost 4, with 11 bases in between. Germline lookup yields CDR1 KGHSH and CDR2 LQKENI. This CDR3 is 13 amino acids long. Written as DNA, the CDR3 is TGTGCCAGCTCATCAGGGACAATCTATGGCTACACCTTC. Residues: CASSSGTIYGYTF.

The chain links TRBV6-1 to TRBJ1-6; 9 bases match TRBD1. CDR1 and CDR2 (germline): MNHNS, SASEGT. The CDR3 has 18 amino acids. Trimming took 2 bases from V and 0 from J; bases not matched to a gene: 5. CDR3 sequence: CASSERGQGTSYNSPLHF. Here the CDR3 DNA reads TGTGCCAGCAGTGAACGGGGACAGGGAACCTCCTATAATTCACCCCTCCACTTT.

The chain couples TRBV9 to TRBJ1-1; D gene unclear. Germline V gene lookup returns CDR1 SGDLS and CDR2 YYNGEE. V lost 1 base, J lost 6 bases, and 10 bases lay in between. This CDR3 region has 13 residues. CDR3 amino acids: CASSVITGAEAFF. For the CDR3, the DNA is TGTGCCAGCAGCGTAATTACGGGAGCTGAAGCTTTCTTT.

The J gene is TRBJ2-1, the V gene TRBV7-8; TRBD1 agrees at 9 bases. The CDR3 runs to 14 residues. With 5 bases clipped from V and 5 bases from J, the junction kept 4 bases outside the gene matches. Looked up from germline, CDR1 is SGHVS and CDR2 is FQNEAQ. CDR3 residues: CASSPRDRDNEQFF. Here the CDR3 DNA reads TGTGCCAGCAGCCCGCGGGACAGGGACAATGAGCAGTTCTTC.

The chain recombines TRBV4-1 with TRBJ2-1; D perhaps matches TRBD1 (5 bases). V lost 1 base to trimming and J lost 2 bases, with 9 bases between them. CDR1 MGHRA and CDR2 YSYEKL come from the germline V gene. The CDR3 covers 15 residues. The CDR3 protein is CASSQALDTYNEQFF. Written as DNA, the CDR3 is TGCGCCAGCAGCCAAGCTTTGGACACCTACAATGAGCAGTTCTTC.

This chain joins TRBV27 and TRBJ2-1, with 7 bases lining up with TRBD2. Germline V gene data show CDR1 as MNHEY and CDR2 as SMNVEV (reference sequence). This CDR3 is 15 amino acids long. With 5 bases clipped from V and 4 bases from J, the junction kept 8 bases outside the gene matches. CDR3 sequence: CASSPRAGVYNEQFF. DNA for the CDR3: TGTGCCAGCAGTCCTCGTGCGGGGGTATACAATGAGCAGTTCTTC.

The V gene is TRBV5-6, the J gene TRBJ2-4, with TRBD1 matching 7 bases. Germline V gene sequence: CDR1 SGHDT, CDR2 YYEEEE. This CDR3 spans 14 amino acids. Unmatched junction bases numbered 5, after V lost 4 bases and J lost 4 bases. The CDR3 region has the DNA TGTGCCAGCAGCGCTGGACAGGCAAAAAACATTCAGTACTTC. It translates to CASSAGQAKNIQYF.

The chain has TRBV5-1 and TRBJ2-1; 10 bases are shared with TRBD2. The junction had 3 bases not matched to a gene; V was cut back by 3 bases and J by 6 bases. The CDR3 length is 14 residues. Germline V gene lookup returns CDR1 SGHRS and CDR2 YFSETQ. The CDR3: CASSSSGRGNEQFF. The DNA of the CDR3 is TGCGCCAGCAGCTCGAGCGGGAGGGGCAATGAGCAGTTCTTC.

The rearrangement links TRBV15 to TRBJ1-2; D might be TRBD1 (5 bases). The germline CDR1 and CDR2 sequences are LNHNV and YYDKDF (reference sequence). Trimming pared 3 bases from V and 3 bases from J, leaving 8 bases between. This CDR3 is 13 amino acids long. The CDR3 DNA is TGTGCCACCAGCAGGGCGGGGGACTATGGCTACACCTTC. This translates into CATSRAGDYGYTF.

A single count supports this clone. The V and J genes are TRBV28 and TRBJ1-2; TRBD1 matches 8 bases. This CDR3 has 17 residues. Germline V CDR1 and CDR2: MDHEN, SYDVKM. The V and J ends lost 6 bases and 7 bases, in that order; junction bases with no gene match: 19. As DNA, the CDR3 is TGTGCCAGCAGGACAAGGACAGGGATGGGGGCCGGTAGTGGCTACACCTTC. Protein product: CASRTRTGMGAGSGYTF.

This clone came up a few times. J is TRBJ2-7 and V is TRBV29-1; D call uncertain. Germline values: CDR1 SQVTM, CDR2 ANQGSEA. The CDR3 covers 11 residues. V dropped 4 bases and J dropped 2 bases, with 6 bases sitting between them. The CDR3 DNA reads as TGCAGCGTTGCACAAACCTACGAGCAGTACTTC. This sequence encodes CSVAQTYEQYF.

The J gene is TRBJ1-2, the V gene TRBV20-1; D is unclear. This CDR3 contains 11 residues. Looked up from germline, CDR1 is DFQATT and CDR2 is SNEGSKA (reference sequence). The V and J ends lost 2 bases and 7 bases respectively, with 8 bases between them. The CDR3 DNA is TGCAGTGCTAGACGGGTCATTGGCTACACCTTC. It yields the protein CSARRVIGYTF.

The rearrangement uses TRBV5-5 and TRBJ2-1; the D gene is possibly TRBD1 (6 bases). The CDR3 has 16 residues. CDR1 is SGHKS, CDR2 YYEKEE, per germline (reference sequence). Trimming took 0 bases from V and 10 from J, leaving 20 bases between them. Here the CDR3 reads CASSLGAFPGEGEQFF. The CDR3 DNA sequence: TGTGCCAGCAGCTTGGGAGCCTTTCCAGGGGAAGGAGAGCAGTTCTTC.

The chain's CDR3 is CASSSQRGGRETQYF. CDR3 in DNA: TGTGCCAGCAGCTCCCAGCGGGGGGGCCGGGAGACCCAGTACTTC. This chain joins TRBV11-2 and TRBJ2-5, with 10 bases aligning to TRBD2. Germline CDR1 is SGHAT and CDR2 is FQNNGV. The CDR3 loop spans 15 amino acids. V dropped 4 bases and J dropped 5; count of bases not matched to a gene: 7.